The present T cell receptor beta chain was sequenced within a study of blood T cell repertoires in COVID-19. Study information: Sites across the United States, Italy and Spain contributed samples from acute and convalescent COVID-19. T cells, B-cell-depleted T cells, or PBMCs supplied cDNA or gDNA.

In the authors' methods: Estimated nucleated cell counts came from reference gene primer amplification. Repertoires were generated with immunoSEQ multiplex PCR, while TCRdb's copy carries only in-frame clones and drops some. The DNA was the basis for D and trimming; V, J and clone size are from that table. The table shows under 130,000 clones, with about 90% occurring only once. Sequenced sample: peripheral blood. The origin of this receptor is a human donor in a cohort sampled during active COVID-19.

The CDR3 reads CATSDRNRVGQPQHF. As DNA, the CDR3 is TGTGCCACCAGTGATCGTAACAGGGTGGGTCAGCCCCAGCATTTT. The rearrangement uses TRBV24-1 and TRBJ1-5; TRBD1 is a possible D gene (6 bases). The CDR3 is 15 amino acids. The ends were cut back, 3 bases at V and 6 bases at J, with 14 bases in the middle. Germline lookup yields CDR1 KGHDR and CDR2 SFDVKD.